The 21 T cell receptor beta chains reported below all come from one sample, sequenced in a study of radiotherapy plus CTLA-4 blockade in lung cancer. Data came from immunoSEQ multiplex PCR; TCRdb stores just in-frame clones and leaves some out. The sample contains roughly 32,000 clones, less than 75% of which appear only once. The sequenced sample was peripheral blood, obtained from a patient treated with radiotherapy plus ipilimumab. The receptors shown here come from a human donor with non-small cell lung cancer who had stable disease on radiotherapy plus ipilimumab.

The rearrangement links TRBV28 to TRBJ2-5, with D maybe TRBD2 (5 bases). Germline V lookup: CDR1 MDHEN, CDR2 SYDVKM. Deletions cut 3 bases from V and 5 bases from J, with 7 bases between. The CDR3 has 12 residues. CDR3 DNA: TGTGCCAGCAGTTTGAGGGCGGAGACCCAGTACTTC. This encodes CASSLRAETQYF.

The chain combines TRBV11-2 with TRBJ1-4, with 8 bases that match TRBD1. From germline, CDR1 is SGHAT and CDR2 FQNNGV. The CDR3 is made up of 15 amino acids. The ends lost 1 base at V and 8 bases at J; junction bases unmatched: 6. The CDR3, as DNA: TGTGCCAGCAGCTTAGGGACAGGGATGGGGGAAAAACTGTTTTTT. Protein: CASSLGTGMGEKLFF. The whole variable domain, remainder taken from reference TRBV11-2 and TRBJ1-4, is EAGVAQSPRYKIIEKRQSVAFWCNPISGHATLYWYQQILGQGPKLLIQFQNNGVVDDSQLPKDRFSAERLKGVDSTLKIQPAKLEDSAVYLCASSLGTGMGEKLFFGSGTQLSVL.

V usage is TRBV19 and J usage is TRBJ2-2; tentatively, D is TRBD1 (5 bases). The V gene's germline CDR1 is LNHDA and CDR2 SQIVND (reference sequence). This CDR3 comprises 15 residues. The V gene lost 7 bases and the J gene lost 5 bases, with 17 bases spanning the gap. CDR3 in amino acids: CASMSDSLRTGELFF. CDR3 nucleotide sequence: TGTGCCAGTATGTCAGACAGCTTAAGGACCGGGGAGCTGTTTTTT. The whole variable domain, filled in from reference TRBV19 and TRBJ2-2, reads DGGITQSPKYLFRKEGQNVTLSCEQNLNHDAMYWYRQDPGQGLRLIYYSQIVNDFQKGDIAEGYSVSREKKESFPLTVTSAQKNPTAFYLCASMSDSLRTGELFFGEGSRLTVL.

This clone has only one observation. This chain links TRBV27 with TRBJ2-5; TRBD2 agrees at 8 bases. The CDR3 is 12 residues long. Germline trimming cut 7 bases from V and 5 bases from J; bases unmatched to any gene: 3. Germline CDR1 and CDR2: MNHEY and SMNVEV (reference sequence). The CDR3, as DNA: TGTGCCAGCAAGCGGGGGTGGGAGACCCAGTACTTC. Translating it yields CASKRGWETQYF.

Comment on this clone: The germline gene is not matched at one end of the junction; a read error may be the cause. The CDR3, as DNA: TGCGCCAGCAGCGAGACTAAAACCGGCGAGCTGTTTTTT. Translation gives CASSETKTGELFF. This rearrangement joins TRBV5-1 to TRBJ2-2; the D gene is possibly TRBD2 (5 bases). The CDR3 is made up of 13 amino acids. Germline V gene sequence: CDR1 SGHRS, CDR2 YFSETQ.

There are a few counts of this clone. The gene calls are TRBV6-1 and TRBJ1-1; TRBD1 might be the D (6 bases). Trimming cost V 5 bases and J 6 bases, with 16 bases left between them. The CDR3 has 14 residues. CDR1 and CDR2 (germline): MNHNS, SASEGT. In DNA, the CDR3 is TGTGCCAGCAGTCGTAACAGGGATCGGGCTGAAGCTTTCTTT. Residues: CASSRNRDRAEAFF.

The J gene is TRBJ2-2, the V gene TRBV19; maybe TRBD1 (7 bases). Germline CDR1 and CDR2: LNHDA and SQIVND (reference sequence). The CDR3 length is 15 residues. V gave up 10 bases and J gave up 6 bases, with 21 bases separating them. This CDR3 is CATQRQGEAPGELFF. For the CDR3, the DNA is TGTGCCACCCAAAGGCAGGGGGAGGCCCCCGGGGAGCTGTTTTTT. The full variable domain, in which reference TRBV19 and TRBJ2-2 provide the parts outside the CDR3, is DGGITQSPKYLFRKEGQNVTLSCEQNLNHDAMYWYRQDPGQGLRLIYYSQIVNDFQKGDIAEGYSVSREKKESFPLTVTSAQKNPTAFYLCATQRQGEAPGELFFGEGSRLTVL.

The rearrangement joins TRBV7-2 to TRBJ1-1; D is ambiguous. This CDR3 has 14 amino acids. Germline CDR1 and CDR2: SGHTA and FQGNSA. V gave up 5 bases and J gave up 6 bases, with 16 bases separating them. The CDR3 nucleotides read TGTGCCAGCAGCGCGTCGTACGGGAGACCTGAAGCTTTCTTT. Translation: CASSASYGRPEAFF.

The chain is built from TRBV2 and TRBJ1-1; D might be TRBD1 (6 bases). Trimming shortened V by 3 bases and J by 5 bases, and 16 bases separated the two germline ends. From germline, CDR1 is SNHLY and CDR2 FYNNEI. CDR3 length equals 15 residues. CDR3 amino acids: CASSDRAGRGTEAFF. Written as DNA, the CDR3 is TGTGCCAGCAGTGATCGGGCAGGGAGGGGGACTGAAGCTTTCTTT.

A few counts support this clone. DNA of the CDR3: TGTGCCAGCAGTGAACGACAGCTTAGCAATCAGCCCCAGCATTTT. Protein sequence: CASSERQLSNQPQHF. The chain couples TRBV2 to TRBJ1-5, with a tentative D call TRBD1 (5 bases). V lost 2 bases and J lost 0, with 8 bases in between. Germline values: CDR1 SNHLY, CDR2 FYNNEI. This CDR3 comprises 15 residues.

This rearrangement joins TRBV19 to TRBJ2-4; either TRBD1 or TRBD2 may supply D (5 bases each). The CDR3 consists of 14 residues. V was pared by 1 base and J by 8 bases, with 12 bases between. CDR1 is LNHDA, CDR2 SQIVND, per germline (reference sequence). CDR3 protein: CASSIGFQGDIQYF. CDR3 bases: TGTGCCAGTAGTATAGGGTTCCAGGGAGACATTCAGTACTTC.

The V and J genes are TRBV11-2 and TRBJ2-4; D is unclear. Germline CDR1 SGHAT, CDR2 FQNNGV. V was clipped by 5 bases and J by 1 base, with 6 bases between them. The CDR3 length is 13 residues. CDR3 sequence reads: CASSVYAKNIQYF. CDR3 coding DNA: TGTGCCAGCAGCGTTTATGCCAAAAACATTCAGTACTTC.

This chain joins TRBV9 and TRBJ2-7; 9 bases are a match to TRBD2. The CDR3 runs 15 residues. The V segment lost 0 bases and the J segment 5 bases; nucleotides outside the gene matches: 6. Germline V CDR1 and CDR2: SGDLS, YYNGEE. The CDR3 DNA sequence: TGTGCCAGCAGCGTAGGAGGTAGCGGGAGAGACGAGCAGTACTTC. This gives the protein CASSVGGSGRDEQYF.

This clone turned up a few times. The J gene is TRBJ2-3, the V gene TRBV11-2; tentatively, D is TRBD2 (5 bases). Trimming stripped 6 bases from V and 2 bases from J, with 15 bases between. CDR3 length: 15 residues. Germline values: CDR1 SGHAT, CDR2 FQNNGV. The CDR3 sequence: CASSQSSGATDTQYF. Written as DNA, the CDR3 is TGTGCCAGCAGTCAATCCAGCGGAGCCACAGATACGCAGTATTTT.

In its sample, this clone is medium-sized (0.01 to 0.1%). The V and J genes are TRBV7-8 and TRBJ2-7; TRBD1 aligns across 9 bases. Looked up from germline, CDR1 is SGHVS and CDR2 is FQNEAQ. V lost 5 bases and J lost 0; bases outside the gene matches: 5. The CDR3 sequence is 15 residues long. Here the CDR3 reads CASSPGTGSSYEQYF. The CDR3 nucleotides are TGTGCCAGCAGCCCCGGGACAGGGAGCTCCTACGAGCAGTACTTC.

The genes are TRBV28 and TRBJ2-3, with 8 nucleotides matching TRBD1. The CDR3 length is 14 residues. The V and J ends lost 2 bases and 7 bases, in that order; junction bases with no gene match: 5. The V gene's germline CDR1 is MDHEN and CDR2 SYDVKM. CDR3 sequence: CASSLGQGANTQYF. The CDR3 DNA reads as TGTGCCAGCAGTTTAGGCCAGGGGGCTAATACGCAGTATTTT.

V and J are TRBV11-2 and TRBJ2-7; D uncertain. Germline-derived CDR1 and CDR2 are SGHAT and FQNNGV. Trimming shortened V by 5 bases and J by 2 bases, and 4 bases separated the two germline ends. The CDR3 is made up of 11 amino acids. The CDR3 protein is CASSNAYEQYF. The CDR3 DNA reads as TGTGCCAGCAGCAACGCCTACGAGCAGTACTTC.

This sequence joins TRBV4-3 and TRBJ2-5; TRBD2 is a possible D gene (6 bases). The DNA end is more similar to TRBJ2-7, so the J call may be wrong. The CDR3 length is 16 residues. Germline-derived CDR1 and CDR2 are LGHNA and YSLEER. CDR3 sequence: CASSQEGGGGYYEQYF. Here the CDR3 DNA reads TGCGCCAGCAGCCAAGAGGGGGGAGGCGGATACTACGAGCAGTACTTC.

V gene TRBV27 combines with J gene TRBJ2-5, with 10 bases identical to TRBD2. The J call may not be correct, given that the DNA end is closer to TRBJ2-7. Germline values: CDR1 MNHEY, CDR2 SMNVEV (reference sequence). This CDR3 region has 16 residues. In nucleotides, the CDR3 is TGTGCCAGCAACTCGAGGACTAGCGGTAATGCCTACGAGCAGTACTTC. This translates into CASNSRTSGNAYEQYF.

This clone showed up just a few times. The chain links TRBV15 to TRBJ1-5; TRBD1 aligns across 10 bases. Trimming at V came to 6 bases and at J to 4 bases, leaving 15 bases not matched to a gene. Germline-derived CDR1 and CDR2 are LNHNV and YYDKDF (reference sequence). This CDR3 comprises 18 residues. CDR3 residues: CATSKGSGTGVGNQPQHF. In nucleotides, the CDR3 is TGTGCCACCAGTAAAGGTTCCGGGACAGGGGTTGGAAATCAGCCCCAGCATTTT.

This chain joins TRBV19 and TRBJ1-2, with unresolved D. V lost 5 bases, J lost 5 bases, and 9 bases lay in between. The CDR3 loop spans 12 amino acids. Per the germline V gene, CDR1 is LNHDA and CDR2 is SQIVND (reference sequence). The CDR3 is CASSQLGYGYTF. Written as DNA, the CDR3 is TGTGCCAGTAGTCAGCTGGGATATGGCTACACCTTC.